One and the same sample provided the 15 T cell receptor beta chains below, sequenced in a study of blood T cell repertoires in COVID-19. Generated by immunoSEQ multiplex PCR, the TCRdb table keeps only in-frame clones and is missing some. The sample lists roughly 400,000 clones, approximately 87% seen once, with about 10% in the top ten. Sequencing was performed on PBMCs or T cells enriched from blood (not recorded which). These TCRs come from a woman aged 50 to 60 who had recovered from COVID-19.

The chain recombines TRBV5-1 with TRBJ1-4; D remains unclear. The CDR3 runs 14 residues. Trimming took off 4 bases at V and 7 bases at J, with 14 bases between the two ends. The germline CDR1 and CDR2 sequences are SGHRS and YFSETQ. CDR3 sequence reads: CASSPAGEGEKLFF. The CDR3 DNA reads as TGCGCCAGCAGCCCGGCTGGGGAGGGTGAAAAACTGTTTTTT.

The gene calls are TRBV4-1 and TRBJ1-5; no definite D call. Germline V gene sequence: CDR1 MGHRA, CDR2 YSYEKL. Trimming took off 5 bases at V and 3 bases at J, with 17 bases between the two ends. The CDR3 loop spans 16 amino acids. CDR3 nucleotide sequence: TGCGCCAGCAGCTCCAATCCTAGTACTGACAATCAGCCCCAGCATTTT. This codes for CASSSNPSTDNQPQHF.

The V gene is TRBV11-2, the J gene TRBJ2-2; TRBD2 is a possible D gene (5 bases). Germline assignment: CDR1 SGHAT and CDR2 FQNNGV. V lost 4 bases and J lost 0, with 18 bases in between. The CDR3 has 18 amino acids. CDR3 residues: CASSSTGWAVTNTGELFF. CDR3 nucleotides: TGTGCCAGCAGCTCCACGGGGTGGGCAGTGACGAACACCGGGGAGCTGTTTTTT.

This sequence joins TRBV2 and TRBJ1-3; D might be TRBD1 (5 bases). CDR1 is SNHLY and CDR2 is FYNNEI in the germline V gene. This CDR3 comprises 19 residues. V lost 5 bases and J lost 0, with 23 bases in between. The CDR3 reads CASSSERRGRGLSGNTIYF. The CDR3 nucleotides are TGTGCCAGCAGTTCCGAACGTCGGGGTAGGGGACTCTCTGGAAACACCATATATTTT.

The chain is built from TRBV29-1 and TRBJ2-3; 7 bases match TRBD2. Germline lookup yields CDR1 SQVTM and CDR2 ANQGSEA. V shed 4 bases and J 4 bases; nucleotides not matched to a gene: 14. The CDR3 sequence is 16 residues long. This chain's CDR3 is CSVAAASGGSPDTQYF. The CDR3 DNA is TGCAGCGTTGCGGCGGCTAGCGGTGGGTCACCAGATACGCAGTATTTT.

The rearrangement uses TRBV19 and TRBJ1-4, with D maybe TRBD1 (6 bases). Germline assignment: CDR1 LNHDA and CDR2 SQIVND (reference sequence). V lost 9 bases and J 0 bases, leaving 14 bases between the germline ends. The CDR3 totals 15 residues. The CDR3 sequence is CASKNAGATNEKLFF. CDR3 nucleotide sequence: TGTGCCAGCAAAAACGCAGGGGCAACTAATGAAAAACTGTTTTTT. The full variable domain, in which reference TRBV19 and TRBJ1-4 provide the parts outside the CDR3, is DGGITQSPKYLFRKEGQNVTLSCEQNLNHDAMYWYRQDPGQGLRLIYYSQIVNDFQKGDIAEGYSVSREKKESFPLTVTSAQKNPTAFYLCASKNAGATNEKLFFGSGTQLSVL.

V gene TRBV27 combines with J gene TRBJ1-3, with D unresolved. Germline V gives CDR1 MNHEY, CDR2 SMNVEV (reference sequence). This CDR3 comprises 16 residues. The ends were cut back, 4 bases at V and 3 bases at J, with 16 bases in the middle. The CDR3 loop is CASSYLPPASGNTIYF. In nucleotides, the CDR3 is TGTGCCAGCAGTTACCTCCCCCCAGCGAGTGGAAACACCATATATTTT.

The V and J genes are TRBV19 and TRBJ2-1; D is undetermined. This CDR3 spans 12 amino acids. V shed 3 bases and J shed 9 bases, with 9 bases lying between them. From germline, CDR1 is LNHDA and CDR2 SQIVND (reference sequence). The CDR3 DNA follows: TGTGCCAGTAGTATGCCGTTTAGTGAGCAGTTCTTC. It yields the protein CASSMPFSEQFF.

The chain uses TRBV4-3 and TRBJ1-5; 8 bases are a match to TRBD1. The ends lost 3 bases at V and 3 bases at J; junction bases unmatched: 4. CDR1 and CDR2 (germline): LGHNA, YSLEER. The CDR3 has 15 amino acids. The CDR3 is CASSHWTGLNQPQHF. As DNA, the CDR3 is TGCGCCAGCAGCCACTGGACAGGGCTCAATCAGCCCCAGCATTTT.

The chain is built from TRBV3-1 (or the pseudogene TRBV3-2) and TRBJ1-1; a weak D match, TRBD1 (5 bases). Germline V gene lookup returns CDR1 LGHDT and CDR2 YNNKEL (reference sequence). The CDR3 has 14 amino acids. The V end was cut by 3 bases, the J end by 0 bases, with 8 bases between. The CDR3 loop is CASSHGGMNTEAFF. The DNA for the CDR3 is TGTGCCAGCAGCCACGGGGGAATGAACACTGAAGCTTTCTTT.

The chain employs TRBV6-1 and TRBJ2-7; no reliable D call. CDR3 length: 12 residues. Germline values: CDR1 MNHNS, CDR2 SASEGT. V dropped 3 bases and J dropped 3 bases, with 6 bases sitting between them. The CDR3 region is CASSDEVYEQYF. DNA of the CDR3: TGTGCCAGCAGTGACGAGGTCTACGAGCAGTACTTC.

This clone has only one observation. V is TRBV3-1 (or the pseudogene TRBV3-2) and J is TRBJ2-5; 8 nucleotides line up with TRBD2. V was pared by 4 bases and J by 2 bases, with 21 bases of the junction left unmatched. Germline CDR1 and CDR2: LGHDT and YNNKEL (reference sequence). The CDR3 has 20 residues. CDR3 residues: CASSPGLAFGGALGQETQYF. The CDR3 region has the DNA TGTGCCAGCAGCCCCGGACTAGCTTTCGGGGGGGCCCTGGGGCAAGAGACCCAGTACTTC.

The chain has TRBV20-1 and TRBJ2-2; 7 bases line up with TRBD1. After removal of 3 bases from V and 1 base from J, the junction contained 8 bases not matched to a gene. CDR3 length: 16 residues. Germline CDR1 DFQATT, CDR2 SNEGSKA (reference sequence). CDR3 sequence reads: CSASTDRTGNTGELFF. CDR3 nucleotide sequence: TGCAGTGCTAGTACGGATCGGACAGGGAACACCGGGGAGCTGTTTTTT.

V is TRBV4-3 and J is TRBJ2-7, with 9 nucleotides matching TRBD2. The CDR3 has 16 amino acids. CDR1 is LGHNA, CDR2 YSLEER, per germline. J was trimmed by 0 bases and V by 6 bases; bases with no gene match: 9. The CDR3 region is CASRRERGDSSYEQYF. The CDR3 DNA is TGCGCCAGCAGAAGGGAGCGGGGGGATAGCTCCTACGAGCAGTACTTC.

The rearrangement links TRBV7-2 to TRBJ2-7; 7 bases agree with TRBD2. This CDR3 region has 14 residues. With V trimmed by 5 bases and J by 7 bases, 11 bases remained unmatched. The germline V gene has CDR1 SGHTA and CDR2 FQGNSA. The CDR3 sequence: CASSPRTSPYEQYF. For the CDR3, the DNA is TGTGCCAGCAGCCCCCGGACTAGTCCTTATGAGCAGTACTTC.